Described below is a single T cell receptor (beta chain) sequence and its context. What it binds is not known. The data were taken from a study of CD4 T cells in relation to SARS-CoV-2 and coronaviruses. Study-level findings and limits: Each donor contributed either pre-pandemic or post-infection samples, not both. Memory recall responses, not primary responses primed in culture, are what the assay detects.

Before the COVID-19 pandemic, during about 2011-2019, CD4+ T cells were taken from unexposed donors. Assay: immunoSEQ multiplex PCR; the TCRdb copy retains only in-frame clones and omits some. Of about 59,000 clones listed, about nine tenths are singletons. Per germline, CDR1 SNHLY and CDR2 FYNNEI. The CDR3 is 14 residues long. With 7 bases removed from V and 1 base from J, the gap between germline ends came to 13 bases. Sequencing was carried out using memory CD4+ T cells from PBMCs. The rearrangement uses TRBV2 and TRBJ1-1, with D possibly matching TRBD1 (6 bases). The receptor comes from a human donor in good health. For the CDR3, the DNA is TGTGCCAGCAAGGTGGAGACAGGGAACACTGAAGCTTTCTTT. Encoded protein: CASKVETGNTEAFF.